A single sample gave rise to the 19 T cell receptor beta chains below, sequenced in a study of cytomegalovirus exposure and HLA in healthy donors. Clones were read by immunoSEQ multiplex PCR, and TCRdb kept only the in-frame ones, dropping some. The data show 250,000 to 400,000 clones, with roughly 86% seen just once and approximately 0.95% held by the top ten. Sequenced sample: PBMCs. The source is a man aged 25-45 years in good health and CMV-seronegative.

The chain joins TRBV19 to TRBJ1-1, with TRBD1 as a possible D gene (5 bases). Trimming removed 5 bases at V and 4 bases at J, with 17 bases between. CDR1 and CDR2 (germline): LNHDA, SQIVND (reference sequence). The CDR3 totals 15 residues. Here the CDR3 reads CASSLAPGLGTEAFF. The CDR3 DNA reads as TGTGCCAGTAGTCTAGCCCCAGGGTTGGGCACTGAAGCTTTCTTT.

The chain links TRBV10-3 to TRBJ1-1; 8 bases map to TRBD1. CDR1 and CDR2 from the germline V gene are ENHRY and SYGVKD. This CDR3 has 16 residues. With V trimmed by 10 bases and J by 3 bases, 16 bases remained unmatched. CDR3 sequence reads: CATVPTQDRAYTEAFF. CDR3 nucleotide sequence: TGTGCCACCGTACCTACGCAGGACAGGGCTTACACTGAAGCTTTCTTT.

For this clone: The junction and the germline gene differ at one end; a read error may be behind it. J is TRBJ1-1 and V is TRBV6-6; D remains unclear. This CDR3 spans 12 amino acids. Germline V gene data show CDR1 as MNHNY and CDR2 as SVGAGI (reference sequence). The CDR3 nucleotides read TGTGCCAGTAGTTACTCGGCCCAGGAAGCTTTCTTT. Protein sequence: CASSYSAQEAFF.

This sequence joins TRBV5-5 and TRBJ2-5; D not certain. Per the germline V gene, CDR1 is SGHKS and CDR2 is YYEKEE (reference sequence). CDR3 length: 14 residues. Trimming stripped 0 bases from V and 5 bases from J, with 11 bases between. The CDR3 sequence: CASSLENYYETQYF. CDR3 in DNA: TGTGCCAGCAGCTTGGAGAACTACTACGAGACCCAGTACTTC.

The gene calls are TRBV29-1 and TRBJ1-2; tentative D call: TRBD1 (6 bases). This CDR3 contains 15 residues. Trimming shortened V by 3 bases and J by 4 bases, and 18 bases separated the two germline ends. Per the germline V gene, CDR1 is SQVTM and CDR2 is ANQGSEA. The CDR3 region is CSVEVQGARLYGYTF. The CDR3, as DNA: TGCAGCGTTGAGGTACAGGGCGCTCGACTCTATGGCTACACCTTC.

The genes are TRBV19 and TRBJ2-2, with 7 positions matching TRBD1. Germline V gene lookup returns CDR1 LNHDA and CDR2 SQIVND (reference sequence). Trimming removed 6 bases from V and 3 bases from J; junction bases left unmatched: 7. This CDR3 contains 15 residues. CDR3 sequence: CASREGTVDTGELFF. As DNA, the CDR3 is TGTGCCAGTAGAGAGGGGACAGTAGACACCGGGGAGCTGTTTTTT.

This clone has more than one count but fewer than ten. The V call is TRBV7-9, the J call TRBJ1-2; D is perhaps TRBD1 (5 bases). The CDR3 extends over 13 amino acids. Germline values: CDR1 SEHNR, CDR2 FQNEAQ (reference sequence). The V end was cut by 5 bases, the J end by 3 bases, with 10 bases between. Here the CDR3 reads CASSETEYYGYTF. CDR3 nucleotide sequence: TGTGCCAGCAGCGAGACAGAATACTATGGCTACACCTTC.

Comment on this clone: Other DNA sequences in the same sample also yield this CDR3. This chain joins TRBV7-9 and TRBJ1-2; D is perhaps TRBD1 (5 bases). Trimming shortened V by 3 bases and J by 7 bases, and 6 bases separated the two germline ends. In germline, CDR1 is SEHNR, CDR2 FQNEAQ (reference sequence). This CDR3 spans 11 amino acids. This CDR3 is CASSLGGGYTF. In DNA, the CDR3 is TGTGCCAGCAGCTTGGGGGGTGGCTACACCTTC.

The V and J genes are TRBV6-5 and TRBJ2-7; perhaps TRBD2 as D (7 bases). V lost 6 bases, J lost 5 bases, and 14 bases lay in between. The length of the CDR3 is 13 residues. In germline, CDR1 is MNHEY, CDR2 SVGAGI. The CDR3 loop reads CASRGRGGHEQYF. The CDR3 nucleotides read TGTGCCAGCAGGGGACGCGGGGGCCACGAGCAGTACTTC.

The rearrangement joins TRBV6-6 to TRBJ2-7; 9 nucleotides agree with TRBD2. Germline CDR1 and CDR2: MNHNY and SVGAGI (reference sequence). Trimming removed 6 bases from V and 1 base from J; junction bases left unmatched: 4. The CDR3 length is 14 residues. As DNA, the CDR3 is TGTGCCAGCAGCTTTAGCGGGGGATCCTACGAGCAGTACTTC. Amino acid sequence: CASSFSGGSYEQYF.

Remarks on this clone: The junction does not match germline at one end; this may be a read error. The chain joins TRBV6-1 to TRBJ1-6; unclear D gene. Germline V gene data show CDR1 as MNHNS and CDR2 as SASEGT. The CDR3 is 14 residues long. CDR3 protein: CATSGVLGRSPLHF. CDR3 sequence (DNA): TGTGCCACCAGTGGAGTTTTGGGCAGGTCACCCCTCCACTTT.

The CDR3 loop is CAISDTFPGRNTIYF. In nucleotides, the CDR3 is TGTGCCATCAGTGATACCTTTCCAGGTAGAAACACCATATATTTT. The chain recombines TRBV10-3 with TRBJ1-3; D not resolved. This CDR3 has 15 residues. V was trimmed by 3 bases and J by 5 bases, leaving 14 bases between them. CDR1 and CDR2 (germline): ENHRY, SYGVKD.

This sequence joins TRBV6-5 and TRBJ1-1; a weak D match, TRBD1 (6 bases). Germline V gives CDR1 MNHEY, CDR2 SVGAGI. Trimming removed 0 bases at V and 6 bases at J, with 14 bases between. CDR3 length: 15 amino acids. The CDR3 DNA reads TGTGCCAGCAGTTACTCATACAGGGTTGGGGCTGAAGCTTTCTTT. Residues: CASSYSYRVGAEAFF.

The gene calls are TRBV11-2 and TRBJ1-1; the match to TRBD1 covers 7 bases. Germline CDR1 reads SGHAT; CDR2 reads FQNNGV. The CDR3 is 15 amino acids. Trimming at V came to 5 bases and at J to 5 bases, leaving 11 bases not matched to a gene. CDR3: CASSPTLRRGTEAFF. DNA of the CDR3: TGTGCCAGCAGCCCTACCCTTCGCAGGGGGACTGAAGCTTTCTTT.

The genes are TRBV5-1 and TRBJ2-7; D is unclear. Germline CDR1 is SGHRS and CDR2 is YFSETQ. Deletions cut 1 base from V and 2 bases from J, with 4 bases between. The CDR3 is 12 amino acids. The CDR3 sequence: CASSLRAYEQYF. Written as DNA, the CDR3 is TGCGCCAGCAGCTTGAGAGCCTACGAGCAGTACTTC.

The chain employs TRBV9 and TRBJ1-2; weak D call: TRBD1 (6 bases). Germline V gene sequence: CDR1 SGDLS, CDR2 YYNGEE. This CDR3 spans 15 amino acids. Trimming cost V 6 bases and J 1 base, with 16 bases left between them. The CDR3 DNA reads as TGTGCCAGCACCGAGGGGGGGGCCGATAACTATGGCTACACCTTC. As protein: CASTEGGADNYGYTF.

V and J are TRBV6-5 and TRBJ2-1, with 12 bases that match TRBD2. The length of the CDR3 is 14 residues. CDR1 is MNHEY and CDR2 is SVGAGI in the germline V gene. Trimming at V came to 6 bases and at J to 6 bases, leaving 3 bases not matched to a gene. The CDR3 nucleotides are TGTGCCAGCAGACTAGCGGGGGGACCCAATGAGCAGTTCTTC. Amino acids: CASRLAGGPNEQFF.

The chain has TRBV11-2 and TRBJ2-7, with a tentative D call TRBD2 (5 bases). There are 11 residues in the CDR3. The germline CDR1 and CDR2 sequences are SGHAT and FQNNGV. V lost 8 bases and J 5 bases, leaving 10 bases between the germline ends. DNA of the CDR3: TGTGCCAGCGGAGAGGGTGACGAGCAGTACTTC. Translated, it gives CASGEGDEQYF.

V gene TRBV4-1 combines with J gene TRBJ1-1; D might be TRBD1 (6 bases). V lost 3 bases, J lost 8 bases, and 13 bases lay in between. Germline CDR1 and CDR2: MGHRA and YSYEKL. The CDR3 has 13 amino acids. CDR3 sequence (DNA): TGCGCCAGCAGCCAGGCCCAGGGGCCCGAAGCTTTCTTT. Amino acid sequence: CASSQAQGPEAFF.